These T cell receptor beta chains were read from a single sample in a study of blood T cells in healthy people across ages. Each CDR3 protein gets one entry after TCRdb re-called the 5' RACE reads with MiXCR. The profile shows approximately 810,000 distinct CDR3 sequences, roughly 26% of them singletons. Sequenced input: blood. All receptors derive from a woman of 80 years or more in good health. CDR3s include the opening cysteine and the closing phenylalanine or tryptophan. Fields, in order: J gene, V gene, D gene, clone size, CDR3 length, CDR3 protein, CDR3 DNA. D genes are given only for firm matches. Some rows mark clone size as missing; the rest say once, few, many or name a class of expanded clone.

J: TRBJ2-3
V: TRBV7-2
D: .
size: many
length: 13
CDR3: CASAPGNRDTQYF
DNA: TGTGCCAGCGCCCCGGGGAACAGGGATACGCAGTATTTT

J: TRBJ2-5
V: TRBV15
D: TRBD2
size: many
length: 17
CDR3: CATSTRLAGSRMETQYF
DNA: TGTGCCACCAGCACCCGACTAGCGGGGTCCCGGATGGAGACCCAGTACTTC

J: TRBJ2-1
V: TRBV11-2
D: TRBD2
size: .
length: 16
CDR3: CASSLDRSGRGNEQFF
DNA: TGTGCCAGCAGCTTAGATCGAAGCGGGAGGGGAAATGAGCAGTTCTTC

J: TRBJ2-3
V: TRBV12-3/TRBV12-4
D: .
size: .
length: 15
CDR3: CASSREALSTDTQYF
DNA: TGTGCCAGCAGCAGGGAGGCTTTGAGCACAGATACGCAGTATTTT

J: TRBJ2-3
V: TRBV12-3/TRBV12-4
D: TRBD2
size: .
length: 17
CDR3: CASSGPSGGAAPDTQYF
DNA: TGTGCCAGCAGTGGCCCTAGCGGGGGAGCGGCACCGGATACGCAGTATTTT

J: TRBJ2-7
V: TRBV25-1
D: .
size: few
length: 16
CDR3: CASSELSGTGFCEQYF
DNA: TGTGCCAGCAGTGAATTATCAGGGACGGGATTCTGCGAGCAGTACTTC

J: TRBJ2-7
V: TRBV6-1
D: TRBD1
size: many
length: 16
CDR3: CASRVSGTGYSYEQYF
DNA: TGTGCCAGCAGAGTTTCCGGGACAGGGTATTCCTACGAGCAGTACTTC

J: TRBJ2-1
V: TRBV29-1
D: TRBD2
size: many
length: 15
CDR3: CSVKPSGGKKNEQFF
DNA: TGCAGCGTTAAACCAAGCGGGGGGAAGAAAAATGAGCAGTTCTTC

J: TRBJ2-1
V: TRBV2
D: .
size: many
length: 14
CDR3: CASTPDRSYNEQFF
DNA: TGTGCCAGCACCCCAGACAGATCCTACAATGAGCAGTTCTTC

J: TRBJ2-1
V: TRBV7-2
D: TRBD1
size: many
length: 14
CDR3: CASSLRRGYSEQFF
DNA: TGTGCCAGCAGCTTACGCAGGGGGTATAGTGAGCAGTTCTTC

J: TRBJ2-1
V: TRBV12-3/TRBV12-4
D: .
size: many
length: 14
CDR3: CASSLRSGTNEQFF
DNA: TGTGCCAGCAGTTTAAGATCTGGGACGAATGAGCAGTTCTTC

J: TRBJ1-2
V: TRBV29-1
D: .
size: few
length: 12
CDR3: CSAGRTKWGYTF
DNA: TGCAGCGCTGGACGGACCAAATGGGGCTACACCTTC

J: TRBJ1-5
V: TRBV7-2
D: .
size: .
length: 14
CDR3: CASSLSAGTQPQHF
DNA: TGTGCCAGCAGCTTGTCCGCAGGGACTCAGCCCCAGCATTTT

J: TRBJ2-7
V: TRBV20-1
D: TRBD1
size: many
length: 13
CDR3: CSARRGQTYEQYF
DNA: TGCAGTGCTAGAAGGGGACAGACCTACGAGCAGTACTTC

J: TRBJ1-1
V: TRBV24-1
D: TRBD1
size: .
length: 15
CDR3: CATSESGGENTEAFF
DNA: TGTGCCACCAGTGAGTCAGGGGGGGAGAACACTGAAGCTTTCTTT

J: TRBJ1-4
V: TRBV20-1
D: .
size: .
length: 17
CDR3: CSAREITRGSTNEKLFF
DNA: TGCAGTGCTAGAGAGATCACACGGGGGTCAACTAATGAAAAACTGTTTTTT

J: TRBJ2-3
V: TRBV2
D: .
size: many
length: 13
CDR3: CATGLAPTDTQYF
DNA: TGTGCCACCGGGCTAGCCCCCACAGATACGCAGTATTTT

J: TRBJ2-1
V: TRBV6-1
D: .
size: many
length: 13
CDR3: CASSDTPKGEQFF
DNA: TGTGCCAGCAGTGATACCCCAAAAGGAGAGCAGTTCTTC

J: TRBJ2-7
V: TRBV12-3/TRBV12-4
D: TRBD2
size: .
length: 18
CDR3: CASSLLLRGLAASYEQYF
DNA: TGTGCCAGCAGTTTACTTTTAAGGGGACTAGCGGCTTCCTACGAGCAGTACTTC

J: TRBJ2-5
V: TRBV6-5
D: TRBD1
size: many
length: 15
CDR3: CASSYPTGGKETQYF
DNA: TGTGCCAGCAGTTACCCGACAGGGGGCAAGGAGACCCAGTACTTC

J: TRBJ2-3
V: TRBV4-3
D: .
size: many
length: 14
CDR3: CASSQLLATDTQYF
DNA: TGCGCCAGCAGCCAACTCCTGGCCACAGATACGCAGTATTTT

J: TRBJ1-1
V: TRBV7-9
D: .
size: few
length: 17
CDR3: CASSTTGNRVLNTEAFF
DNA: TGTGCCAGCAGCACAACAGGGAACAGGGTTTTGAACACTGAAGCTTTCTTT

J: TRBJ2-1
V: TRBV7-7
D: TRBD2
size: once
length: 16
CDR3: CASSERSGTTNNEQFF
DNA: TGTGCTAGCAGCGAACGATCCGGGACTACGAACAATGAGCAGTTCTTC

J: TRBJ2-1
V: TRBV11-2
D: TRBD1
size: .
length: 19
CDR3: CTSSLVTGTGGMSYNEQFF
DNA: TGTACCAGCAGCTTAGTGACCGGGACAGGGGGAATGTCCTACAATGAGCAGTTCTTC

J: TRBJ2-5
V: TRBV9
D: .
size: many
length: 15
CDR3: CASSVGGSGQETQYF
DNA: TGTGCCAGCAGCGTAGGTGGCAGCGGTCAAGAGACCCAGTACTTC

J: TRBJ2-2
V: TRBV6-4
D: .
size: .
length: 13
CDR3: CASSEEVGGELFF
DNA: TGTGCCAGCAGTGAAGAGGTCGGCGGGGAGCTGTTTTTT

J: TRBJ2-5
V: TRBV18
D: .
size: .
length: 14
CDR3: CASTPAAGRETQYF
DNA: TGTGCCAGCACACCAGCGGCAGGGAGAGAGACCCAGTACTTC

J: TRBJ2-7
V: TRBV12-3/TRBV12-4
D: .
size: many
length: 15
CDR3: CASKRDLSFRYEQYF
DNA: TGTGCCAGCAAACGGGACCTCTCTTTTCGCTACGAGCAGTACTTC

J: TRBJ2-7
V: TRBV27
D: TRBD1
size: many
length: 13
CDR3: CASGTGFSYEQYF
DNA: TGTGCCAGCGGGACAGGGTTCTCCTACGAGCAGTACTTC

J: TRBJ2-1
V: TRBV3-1
D: .
size: .
length: 15
CDR3: CASSQSRDNYNEQFF
DNA: TGTGCCAGCAGCCAGTCCCGGGACAACTACAATGAGCAGTTCTTC

J: TRBJ2-5
V: TRBV20-1
D: TRBD2
size: .
length: 16
CDR3: CSARVPLAGAKETQYF
DNA: TGCAGTGCTAGAGTCCCGCTAGCGGGGGCAAAAGAGACCCAGTACTTC

J: TRBJ1-2
V: TRBV7-9
D: .
size: many
length: 15
CDR3: CASSLRDRPMDGYTF
DNA: TGTGCCAGCAGCTTGCGGGACCGGCCTATGGATGGCTACACCTTC

J: TRBJ2-1
V: TRBV7-6
D: TRBD2
size: few
length: 14
CDR3: CASKGLAGAPEQFF
DNA: TGTGCCAGCAAGGGACTAGCGGGGGCCCCGGAGCAGTTCTTC

J: TRBJ2-5
V: TRBV20-1
D: .
size: .
length: 14
CDR3: CSAKATTAGGTQYF
DNA: TGCAGTGCTAAGGCTACCACCGCCGGCGGGACCCAGTACTTC

J: TRBJ2-3
V: TRBV21-1
D: .
size: .
length: 18
CDR3: CASSKARRGHASTDTQYF
DNA: TGTGCCAGCAGCAAAGCGAGAAGGGGCCACGCTAGCACAGATACGCAGTATTTT

J: TRBJ2-7
V: TRBV27
D: .
size: .
length: 19
CDR3: CASRSRAGIPPANVYEQYF
DNA: TGTGCCAGCAGATCGCGAGCCGGGATCCCCCCCGCTAACGTCTACGAGCAGTACTTC

J: TRBJ1-5
V: TRBV6-2/TRBV6-3
D: .
size: few
length: 15
CDR3: CATPRGGANNQPQHF
DNA: TGTGCCACCCCGAGGGGGGGCGCGAACAATCAGCCCCAGCATTTT

J: TRBJ2-1
V: TRBV7-9
D: .
size: .
length: 16
CDR3: CASSPRAGRNYNEQFF
DNA: TGTGCCAGCAGCCCCCGGGCAGGGCGAAACTACAATGAGCAGTTCTTC

J: TRBJ2-2
V: TRBV13
D: TRBD2
size: .
length: 16
CDR3: CASSLLAGANTGELFF
DNA: TGTGCCAGCAGCTTATTAGCGGGGGCGAACACCGGGGAGCTGTTTTTT

J: TRBJ2-7
V: TRBV4-3
D: .
size: many
length: 16
CDR3: CASSQDQWQATYEQYF
DNA: TGCGCCAGCAGCCAAGATCAGTGGCAGGCTACCTACGAGCAGTACTTC

J: TRBJ2-5
V: TRBV6-5
D: TRBD1
size: .
length: 12
CDR3: CASSRQGYKQYF
DNA: TGTGCCAGCAGTCGACAGGGGTACAAGCAGTACTTC

J: TRBJ2-7
V: TRBV4-1
D: TRBD1
size: .
length: 18
CDR3: CASSQDRGDRKGPYEQYF
DNA: TGCGCCAGCAGCCAAGATAGAGGGGACAGGAAGGGCCCCTACGAGCAGTACTTC